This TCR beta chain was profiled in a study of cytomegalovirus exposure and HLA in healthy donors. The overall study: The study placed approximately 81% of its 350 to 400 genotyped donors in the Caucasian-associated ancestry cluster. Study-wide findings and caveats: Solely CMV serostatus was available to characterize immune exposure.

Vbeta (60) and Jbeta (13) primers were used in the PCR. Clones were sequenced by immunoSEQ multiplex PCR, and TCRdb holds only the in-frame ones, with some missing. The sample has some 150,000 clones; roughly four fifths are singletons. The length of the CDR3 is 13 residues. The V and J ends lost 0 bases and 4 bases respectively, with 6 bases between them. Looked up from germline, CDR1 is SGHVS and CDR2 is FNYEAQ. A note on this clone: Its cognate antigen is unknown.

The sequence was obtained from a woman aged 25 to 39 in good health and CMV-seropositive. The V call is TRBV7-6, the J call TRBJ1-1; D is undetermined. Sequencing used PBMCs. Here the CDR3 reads CASSLAEGTEAFF. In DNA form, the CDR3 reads TGTGCCAGCAGCTTAGCGGAGGGCACTGAAGCTTTCTTT.